This TCR beta chain emerged from a study of T cells after yellow fever vaccination. Comment on this clonotype: Its specificity is unknown.

Whole-study findings and limits: Abundant clonotypes from the bulk population could have been carried over as contaminants into FACS-sorted repertoires.

One entry per CDR3 protein results from TCRdb running MiXCR on the 5' RACE reads. Among 300,000 to 400,000 distinct CDR3 sequences listed, roughly an eighth were seen once. Germline V lookup: CDR1 SGHDT, CDR2 YYEEEE. The CDR3 loop spans 16 amino acids. Trimming cost V 1 base and J 1 base, with 13 bases left between them. This TCR was sampled from a man younger than 35 who received the YFV17D yellow fever vaccine. This specimen was CD4+ T cells sorted from PBMCs, taken 15 days after the yellow fever booster vaccination. V and J are TRBV5-6 and TRBJ2-3, with D perhaps given as TRBD1 or TRBD2 (5 bases each). The CDR3 spells CASSLSGGFGTDTQYF. DNA of the CDR3: TGTGCCAGCAGCTTGAGTGGGGGTTTCGGCACAGATACGCAGTATTTT. Drawing the rest from reference TRBV5-6 and TRBJ2-3, the complete variable domain is DAGVTQSPTHLIKTRGQQVTLRCSPKSGHDTVSWYQQALGQGPQFIFQYYEEEERQRGNFPDRFSGHQFPNYSSELNVNALLLGDSALYLCASSLSGGFGTDTQYFGPGTRLTVL.